These 13 T cell receptor beta chains originate from one sample sequenced in a study of cytomegalovirus exposure and HLA in healthy donors. The PCR made use of 60 Vbeta and 13 Jbeta primers. The method was immunoSEQ multiplex PCR; TCRdb's version includes in-frame clones alone and lacks a portion of them. The table lists some 140,000 clones, over 65% of them singletons. Specimen: PBMCs. Receptor source: a woman in her thirties or forties in good health and CMV-seronegative.

This clone showed up just a few times. The J gene is TRBJ2-1, the V gene TRBV6-1; 10 positions agree with TRBD2. This CDR3 region has 15 residues. J gave up 7 bases and V 2 bases, and 5 bases lay outside the gene matches. From germline, CDR1 is MNHNS and CDR2 SASEGT. Here the CDR3 reads CASSEISSGSNEQFF. The CDR3 bases are TGTGCCAGCAGTGAAATTTCTAGCGGGAGTAATGAGCAGTTCTTC.

This chain uses TRBV27 with TRBJ2-1, with 13 bases identical to TRBD2. CDR3 length: 16 residues. The germline V gene encodes CDR1 MNHEY and CDR2 SMNVEV (reference sequence). Trimming took 3 bases from V and 7 from J; bases not matched to a gene: 6. CDR3 amino acids: CASSFLLAGGPNEQFF. CDR3 in DNA: TGTGCCAGCAGTTTCTTACTAGCGGGAGGGCCTAATGAGCAGTTCTTC.

This clone came up a few times. The J gene is TRBJ1-2, the V gene TRBV19; the match to TRBD1 covers 7 bases. The V segment lost 6 bases and the J segment 5 bases; nucleotides outside the gene matches: 15. The CDR3 sequence is 16 residues long. In germline, CDR1 is LNHDA, CDR2 SQIVND (reference sequence). CDR3 sequence: CASRGGSQNTRYGYTF. The CDR3 coding sequence is TGTGCCAGTAGAGGGGGCAGCCAGAACACACGATATGGCTACACCTTC.

The gene calls are TRBV4-1 and TRBJ1-4, with D unclear. V lost 0 bases and J 10 bases, leaving 6 bases between the germline ends. The CDR3 covers 12 residues. Germline loops: CDR1 MGHRA, CDR2 YSYEKL. In DNA, the CDR3 is TGCGCCAGCAGCCAAGAGTCGAGAAAACTGTTTTTT. Translated, it gives CASSQESRKLFF.

The chain employs TRBV18 and TRBJ1-1; 8 positions match TRBD1. CDR3 length: 17 residues. The J segment lost 1 base and the V segment lost 1 base, leaving 8 bases of the junction unmatched. From germline, CDR1 is KGHSH and CDR2 LQKENI. The DNA of the CDR3 is TGTGCCAGCTCACCACTACTTTCCGGGACAGGGAACACTGAAGCTTTCTTT. Amino acid sequence: CASSPLLSGTGNTEAFF.

V usage is TRBV5-4 and J usage is TRBJ1-1, with D possibly TRBD1 on 5 matching bases. V gave up 4 bases and J gave up 4 bases, with 20 bases separating them. CDR1 is SGHNT and CDR2 is YYREEE in the germline V gene (reference sequence). The CDR3 is 16 residues long. CDR3 sequence: CASSPGQPPGSTEAFF. The DNA of the CDR3 is TGTGCCAGCAGCCCAGGACAACCCCCCGGGAGCACTGAAGCTTTCTTT.

The chain couples TRBV2 to TRBJ2-4, with a weak D call TRBD2 (6 bases). The ends were cut back, 3 bases at V and 10 bases at J, with 16 bases in the middle. The CDR3 loop spans 14 amino acids. In germline, CDR1 is SNHLY, CDR2 FYNNEI. The CDR3 DNA sequence: TGTGCCAGCAGTGAGCGGGGTCAGATTAGGATTCAGTACTTC. Translated, it gives CASSERGQIRIQYF.

This clone was recorded a few times. This chain links TRBV5-8 with TRBJ2-2; TRBD1 agrees at 7 bases. The CDR3 length is 13 residues. With 1 base clipped from V and 6 bases from J, the junction kept 0 bases outside the gene matches. Per germline, CDR1 SGHTS and CDR2 YDEGEE. As DNA, the CDR3 is TGTGCCAGCAGCTTGACAGGGGCCGGGGAGCTGTTTTTT. The encoded protein is CASSLTGAGELFF.

The chain combines TRBV6-4 with TRBJ2-1, with TRBD2 matching 11 bases. Germline lookup yields CDR1 MRHNA and CDR2 SNTAGT. V lost 8 bases and J lost 9; bases outside the gene matches: 9. There are 14 residues in the CDR3. The chain's CDR3 is CASSGSGGAGEQFF. The CDR3 DNA is TGTGCCAGCTCGGGTAGCGGGGGGGCCGGTGAGCAGTTCTTC.

The V gene is TRBV6-6, the J gene TRBJ1-2; D possibly corresponds to TRBD1 (5 bases). This CDR3 has 14 residues. V lost 8 bases to trimming and J lost 7 bases, with 20 bases between them. From germline, CDR1 is MNHNY and CDR2 SVGAGI (reference sequence). CDR3 nucleotide sequence: TGTGCCAGCCCCCCGACGGGGGTCGAGGGTGGCTACACCTTC. Translation: CASPPTGVEGGYTF.

The chain couples TRBV4-2 to TRBJ1-2; D ambiguous. The CDR3 contains 13 residues. V lost 1 base to trimming and J lost 2 bases, with 5 bases between them. Germline V lookup: CDR1 LGHNA, CDR2 YNFKEQ. The DNA for the CDR3 is TGTGCCAGCAGCCAAGCCCAGAACTATGGCTACACCTTC. This translates into CASSQAQNYGYTF.

The chain combines TRBV10-3 with TRBJ1-1; D perhaps matches TRBD1 (5 bases). Germline CDR1 is ENHRY and CDR2 is SYGVKD. V was trimmed by 4 bases and J by 3 bases, leaving 6 bases between them. CDR3 length: 12 residues. The CDR3 loop reads CAISGGDTEAFF. Written as DNA, the CDR3 is TGTGCCATCAGTGGGGGGGACACTGAAGCTTTCTTT.

This chain uses TRBV5-8 with TRBJ1-1; TRBD1 matches at 8 bases. V trimming: 2 bases; J trimming: 8 bases; junction bases outside the gene matches: 5. The CDR3 runs 13 residues. The germline CDR1 and CDR2 sequences are SGHTS and YDEGEE. The CDR3 reads CASSFWTGKEAFF. The CDR3 coding sequence is TGTGCCAGCAGCTTCTGGACAGGGAAGGAAGCTTTCTTT.